This T cell receptor beta chain was sequenced for a study of cytomegalovirus exposure and HLA in healthy donors. The study, taken as a whole, reports: Most of the CMV-associated TCR beta chains (in a later analysis) appeared to be HLA-restricted. Highly shared variants forming one cluster were likely a sequencing artifact.

With respect to this clone: As yet, its antigen is unknown.

PCR primers comprised 60 Vbeta and 13 Jbeta primers. Authors' methods: Counted up in a later analysis, unique TCR beta chains came to about 80 million, with roughly 11 million shared. The table came from immunoSEQ multiplex PCR; TCRdb's copy has only in-frame clones and leaves some out. V and J calls and clone size come straight from that table; D and trimming were deduced from the DNA. The sample records about 98,000 clones, under 85% being singletons. The CDR3 runs to 14 residues. Germline loops: CDR1 MNHNY, CDR2 SVGAGI (reference sequence). Trimming removed 0 bases at V and 2 bases at J, with 7 bases between. Healthy individuals who donated bone marrow served as the donors.

The sequenced sample was PBMCs. The TCR was taken from a female donor in good health and CMV-seropositive. The gene calls are TRBV6-6 and TRBJ2-5, with unresolved D. The CDR3 DNA follows: TGTGCCAGCAGTTACTCACGGTTACAAGAGACCCAGTACTTC. It codes for CASSYSRLQETQYF.